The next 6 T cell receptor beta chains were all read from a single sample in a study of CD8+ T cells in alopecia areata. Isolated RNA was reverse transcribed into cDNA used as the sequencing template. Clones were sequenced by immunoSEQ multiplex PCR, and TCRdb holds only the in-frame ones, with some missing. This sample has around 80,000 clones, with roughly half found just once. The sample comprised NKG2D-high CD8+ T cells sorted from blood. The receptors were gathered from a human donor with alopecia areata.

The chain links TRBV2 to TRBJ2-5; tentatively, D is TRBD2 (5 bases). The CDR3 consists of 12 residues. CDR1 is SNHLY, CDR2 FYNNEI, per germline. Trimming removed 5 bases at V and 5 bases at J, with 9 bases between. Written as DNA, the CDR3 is TGTGCCAGCAGTAAACCGGGGGAGACCCAGTACTTC. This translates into CASSKPGETQYF. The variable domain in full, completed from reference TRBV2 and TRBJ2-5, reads EPEVTQTPSHQVTQMGQEVILRCVPISNHLYFYWYRQILGQKVEFLVSFYNNEISEKSEIFDDQFSVERPDGSNFTLKIRSTKLEDSAMYFCASSKPGETQYFGPGTRLLVL.

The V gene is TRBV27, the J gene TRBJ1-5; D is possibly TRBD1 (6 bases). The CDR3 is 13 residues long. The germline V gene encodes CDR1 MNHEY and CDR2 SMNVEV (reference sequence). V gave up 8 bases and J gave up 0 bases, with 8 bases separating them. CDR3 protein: CASSQGSNQPQHF. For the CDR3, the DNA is TGTGCCAGCTCACAGGGTAGCAATCAGCCCCAGCATTTT.

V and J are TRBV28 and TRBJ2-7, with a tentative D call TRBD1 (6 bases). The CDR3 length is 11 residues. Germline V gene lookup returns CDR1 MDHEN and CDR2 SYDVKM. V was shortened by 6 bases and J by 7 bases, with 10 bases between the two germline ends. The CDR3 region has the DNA TGTGCCAGCAGAGACCAGGGGGAGCAGTACTTC. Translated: CASRDQGEQYF.

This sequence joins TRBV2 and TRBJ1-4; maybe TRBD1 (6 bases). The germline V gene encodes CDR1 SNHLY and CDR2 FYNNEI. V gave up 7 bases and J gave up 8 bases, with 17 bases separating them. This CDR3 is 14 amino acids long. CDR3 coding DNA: TGTGCCAGCATATTCCAGGGGCGGGAGGAAAAACTGTTTTTT. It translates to CASIFQGREEKLFF.

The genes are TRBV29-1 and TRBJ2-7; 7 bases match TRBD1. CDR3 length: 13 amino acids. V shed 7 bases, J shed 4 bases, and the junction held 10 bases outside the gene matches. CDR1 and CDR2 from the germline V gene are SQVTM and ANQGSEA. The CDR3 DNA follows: TGCAGCGGACGACAGGGTGAGGCGTACGAGCAGTACTTC. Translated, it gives CSGRQGEAYEQYF.

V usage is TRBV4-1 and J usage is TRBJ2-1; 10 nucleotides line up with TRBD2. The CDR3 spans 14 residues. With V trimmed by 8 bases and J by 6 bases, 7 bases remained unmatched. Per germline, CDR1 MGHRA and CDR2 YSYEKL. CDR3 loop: CASGGLAESNEQFF. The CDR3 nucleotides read TGCGCCAGCGGAGGACTAGCGGAATCCAATGAGCAGTTCTTC.